This entry features one TCR beta chain sequence. These data are taken from a study of human T cells and chemical hapten exposure. Background on the study: Alopecia areata, totalis or universalis affected patients who were mostly female.

The germline CDR1 and CDR2 sequences are SGHAT and FQDESV (reference sequence). Trimming removed 1 base from V and 2 bases from J, with 8 bases in between. The CDR3 runs to 14 residues. Each CDR3 protein gets one entry after TCRdb re-called the RACE reads with MiXCR. The sample yields around 110,000 distinct CDR3 sequences, about 12% seen once. This sample's time point: patch test 1, 2 weeks after DPC sensitization. Indicated treatment: therapeutic diphenylcyclopropenone sensitization with weekly scalp DPC. Suited to DPC and affected by alopecia, the donors ranged from 18 to 70 years old. Unfractionated whole blood yielded the extracted total RNA.

The chain uses TRBV11-1 and TRBJ1-2; D gene ambiguous. The sequencing here drew on whole blood, taken in connection with sensitization to the hapten diphenylcyclopropenone (DPC). This receptor was taken from a woman between 50 and 59 years old with alopecia areata. Some clones in this sample may be carry-over from other donors' samples. DNA for the CDR3: TGTGCCAGCAGCTTAGAGGCCGGAAACTATGGCTACACCTTC. It codes for CASSLEAGNYGYTF.